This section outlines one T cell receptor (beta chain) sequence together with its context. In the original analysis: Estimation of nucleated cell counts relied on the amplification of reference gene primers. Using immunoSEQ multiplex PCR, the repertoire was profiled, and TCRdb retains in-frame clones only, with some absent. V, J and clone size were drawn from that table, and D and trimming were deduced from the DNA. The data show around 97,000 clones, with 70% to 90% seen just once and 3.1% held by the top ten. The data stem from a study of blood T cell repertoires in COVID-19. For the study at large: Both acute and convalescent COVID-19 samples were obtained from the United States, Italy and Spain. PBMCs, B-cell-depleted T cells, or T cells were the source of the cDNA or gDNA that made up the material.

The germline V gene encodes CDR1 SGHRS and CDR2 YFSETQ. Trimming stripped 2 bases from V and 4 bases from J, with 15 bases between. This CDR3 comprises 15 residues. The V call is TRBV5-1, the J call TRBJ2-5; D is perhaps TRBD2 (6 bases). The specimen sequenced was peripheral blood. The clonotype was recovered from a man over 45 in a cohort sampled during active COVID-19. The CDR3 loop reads CASSLGVGAGETQYF. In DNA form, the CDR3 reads TGCGCCAGCAGCTTAGGGGTTGGAGCGGGAGAGACCCAGTACTTC. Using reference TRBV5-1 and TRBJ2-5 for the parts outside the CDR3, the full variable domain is KAGVTQTPRYLIKTRGQQVTLSCSPISGHRSVSWYQQTPGQGLQFLFEYFSETQRNKGNFPGRFSGRQFSNSRSEMNVSTLELGDSALYLCASSLGVGAGETQYFGPGTRLLVL.